This T cell receptor (beta chain) was documented in a study of T cells in Graves' hyperthyroidism and ophthalmopathy. CDR1 and CDR2 (germline): SGHAT, FQNNGV. The CDR3 extends over 18 amino acids. The V segment lost 5 bases and the J segment 2 bases; nucleotides outside the gene matches: 7. Overall study findings and caveats: Peripheral blood also featured most of the thyroid clonotypes expanded above 0.001. It was a median roughly 6.5 months before onset that the model predicted ophthalmopathy.

The source material, RNA transcripts, was used to amplify TCR beta CDR3 regions. HTBI primers were employed in a first-round RT-PCR of the TCR CDR3. MiXCR, applied by TCRdb to the multiplex PCR reads, yields one record per CDR3 protein. The sample lists about 290,000 distinct CDR3 sequences; about an eighth were seen once. Orbital computed tomography and thyroid ultrasound, together with serum TRAb and thyroxine and clinical symptoms, were used for diagnoses. The PBMCs were sourced from fresh peripheral blood (approximately 9.6 ml). At least ten counts were recorded for this clonotype. Its target is not known.

The chain uses TRBV11-2 and TRBJ2-6; 12 positions agree with TRBD1. Sequencing was carried out using blood. The clonotype originates from a woman under 40 with Graves' hyperthyroidism that later progressed to Graves' ophthalmopathy. CDR3 protein: CASSPAGTGGAGANVLTF. DNA of the CDR3: TGTGCCAGCAGCCCCGCCGGGACAGGGGGCGCTGGGGCCAACGTCCTGACTTTC.